This T cell receptor (beta chain) was recovered during a study of early T cells in non-severe SARS-CoV-2 infection. About the study: Unpaired chains resulted from sequencing bulk RNA of unsorted whole blood.

Study-wide findings and caveats: Matching against VDJdb likely underestimated virus-specific expansions, favoring anti-spike CD8.

Attachment of unique molecular identifiers was made to individual cDNA molecules. TCRdb fed the 5' RACE reads into MiXCR, producing one record per CDR3 protein. The sample yields approximately 50,000 distinct CDR3 sequences, roughly 8.2% seen once. This clonotype was recorded at least ten times. No antigen is known for it. The CDR3 is 14 amino acids. Germline V gene data show CDR1 as SGHVS and CDR2 as FNYEAQ. With 5 bases clipped from V and 0 bases from J, the junction kept 2 bases outside the gene matches. The J gene is TRBJ2-3, the V gene TRBV7-6; 7 bases agree with TRBD2. The TCR was taken from an adult who was a healthcare worker with PCR-confirmed SARS-CoV-2 infection or an uninfected control (not recorded which). The sample taken for sequencing was whole blood. The CDR3 here is CASSRGLSTDTQYF. DNA of the CDR3: TGTGCCAGCAGCCGGGGACTAAGCACAGATACGCAGTATTTT.